The rows below give T cell receptor beta chains drawn from one sample of a study of blood T cell repertoires in COVID-19. Generated by immunoSEQ multiplex PCR, the TCRdb table keeps only in-frame clones and is missing some. Of around 250,000 clones in the sample, about 83% were seen once. The sample taken for sequencing was peripheral blood. Source of these receptors: a man in his forties with active or convalescent COVID-19. CDR3s include the opening cysteine and the closing phenylalanine or tryptophan. Fields, in order: V gene, D gene, J gene, CDR3 protein. The D gene is left open where the match is weak.

TRBV9	TRBD2	TRBJ2-3	CASSVEGLAGGSTDTQYF
TRBV19	.	TRBJ1-5	CASSTYYNQPQHF
TRBV5-5	.	TRBJ1-2	CASSYLTGQNNYGYTF
TRBV10-1	.	TRBJ2-1	CASSERMAGSNEQFF
TRBV24-1	.	TRBJ2-7	CATAGTVSYEQYF
TRBV7-9	.	TRBJ1-2	CASSLVIVDSRGGYTF
TRBV7-2	TRBD1	TRBJ1-2	CASSPGTGTLYYGYTF
TRBV19	.	TRBJ2-3	CASSERLVDTQYF
TRBV9	.	TRBJ2-5	CASSVVGRGPETQYF
TRBV11-3	.	TRBJ1-4	CASSDHRREDEKLFF
TRBV6-6	.	TRBJ1-1	CASTYPELNTEAFF
TRBV2	.	TRBJ2-5	CASGGRSQETQYF
TRBV12-3/TRBV12-4	.	TRBJ2-3	CASSFAGDTQYF
TRBV2	TRBD1	TRBJ1-4	CASSDRRGRGEKLFF
TRBV7-6	TRBD1	TRBJ2-7	CASSLAGTGDYEQYF
TRBV11-3	TRBD1	TRBJ2-7	CASSYRGGTGVYEQYF
TRBV30	.	TRBJ1-1	CAIGARNTEAFF
TRBV7-9	.	TRBJ2-5	CASTSGETQYF
TRBV12-5	.	TRBJ1-5	CASGPGDSNQPQHF
TRBV30	TRBD2	TRBJ2-7	CAWSPSGTYEQYF
TRBV6-5	.	TRBJ2-3	CASSYQGETTDTQYF
TRBV20-1	.	TRBJ2-7	CSASEERLTREQYF
TRBV19	TRBD2	TRBJ2-5	CARRAGGQETQYF
TRBV4-2	TRBD1	TRBJ1-6	CASSQDRGDRAASPLHF
TRBV7-2	.	TRBJ2-2	CATANTGELFF
TRBV7-2	TRBD2	TRBJ2-1	CASSPSGTSGGSLNEQFF
TRBV10-3	.	TRBJ2-6	CAISYAGTGANVLTF
TRBV18	.	TRBJ2-2	CASSPPMSGDGELFF